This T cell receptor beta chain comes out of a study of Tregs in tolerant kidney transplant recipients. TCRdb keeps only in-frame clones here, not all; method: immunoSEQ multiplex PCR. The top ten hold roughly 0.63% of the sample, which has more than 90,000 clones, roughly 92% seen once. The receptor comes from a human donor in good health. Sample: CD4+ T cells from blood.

CDR3 loop: CASSVGGASKNIQYF. The CDR3 bases are TGTGCCAGCAGCGTAGGAGGGGCCAGTAAAAACATTCAGTACTTC. The J gene is TRBJ2-4, the V gene TRBV9; D is perhaps TRBD1 or TRBD2 (5 bases each). V gave up 0 bases and J gave up 4 bases, with 11 bases separating them. The length of the CDR3 is 15 residues. Germline values: CDR1 SGDLS, CDR2 YYNGEE.